The entry below describes one T cell receptor beta chain. Its antigen is not yet known. Per-base quality was not reported, and no clone a single base away is much larger than it. Reading the label with the study, this specimen's treatment or condition is: allogeneic hematopoietic cell transplantation with graft depleted of TCRalphabeta T cells and CD19 B cells. Transplant recipients were children who received TCRalphabeta/CD19-depleted allogeneic hematopoietic cell grafts. These data originate in a study of T-cell reconstitution after alpha-beta-depleted transplantation in children (dated by TCRdb to the mid-2010s). About the investigation overall: Using TCR repertoire profiling, the study followed T-cell immune reconstitution in a quantitative way in children after TCRalphabeta/CD19-depleted allogeneic hematopoietic cell transplantation. Points the paper makes about the study in general: The apparently early alphabetaT-cell count recovery about two months after transplant was reportedly dependent on only several hundred rapidly expanded clones derived from non-depleted graft cells. The high TCRbeta diversity at day 60 in some patients was ascribed to recipient T cells and intrathymic progenitors that had survived conditioning. Over subsequent months, a decline in hyperexpanded clone frequencies was noted, and after one year, T-cell counts and TCRbeta diversity were mostly ascribed to newly produced T cells.

V trim: 3 bases; J trim: 0 bases; unmatched bases: 5. From a lookup of the germline V gene (reference sequence), CDR1 and CDR2 are LGHDT and YNNKEL. The CDR3, cysteine through phenylalanine, is 16 amino acids long. This entry keeps only the CDR3 DNA: 48 bases, framed from base 1. Libraries were prepared through PCR. The instrument given in TCRdb is Illumina HiSeq 2500. TCR libraries were prepared with molecular barcoding, using unique molecular identifiers to normalize TCRbeta repertoire quantification. The raw public data were reprocessed by TCRdb itself: fastp quality trimming at Q25, MiXCR clonotype calling, in-frame beta chains only. Identical CDR3 proteins give one entry, which carries the most common genes and DNA. Recorded for this sample are about 870,000 distinct CDR3 sequences; roughly 15% of them occurred a single time. About 5% of the sample comes from the top ten.

The receptor comes from a male patient between 10 and 17 years old who had a stem cell transplant for acute lymphoblastic leukemia, so the T cells may come from the graft donor. The specimen was PBMCs, mostly from graft donor cells, collected 360 days after TCRalphabeta/CD19-depleted stem cell transplant. Here the chain combines TRBV3-1 and TRBJ1-5; TRBD1 lines up with 7 middle nucleotides. The nucleotide sequence reads TGTGCCAGCAGCCAGGGACAGACATATAGCAATCAGCCCCAGCATTTT. Its amino acids are CASSQGQTYSNQPQHF.